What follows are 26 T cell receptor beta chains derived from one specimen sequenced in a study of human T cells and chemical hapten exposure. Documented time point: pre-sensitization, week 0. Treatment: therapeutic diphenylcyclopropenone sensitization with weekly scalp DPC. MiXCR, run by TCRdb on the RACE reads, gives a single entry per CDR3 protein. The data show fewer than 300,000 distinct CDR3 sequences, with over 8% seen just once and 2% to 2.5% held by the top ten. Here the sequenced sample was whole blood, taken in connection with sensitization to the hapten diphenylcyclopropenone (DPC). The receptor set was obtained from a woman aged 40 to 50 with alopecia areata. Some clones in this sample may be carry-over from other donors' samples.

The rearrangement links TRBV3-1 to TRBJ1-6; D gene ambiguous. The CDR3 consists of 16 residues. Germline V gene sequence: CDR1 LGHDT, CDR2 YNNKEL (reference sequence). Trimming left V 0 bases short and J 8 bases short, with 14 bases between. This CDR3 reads CASSQDRGGSYSPLHF. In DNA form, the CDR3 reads TGTGCCAGCAGCCAAGATCGAGGCGGTTCCTATTCACCCCTCCACTTT.

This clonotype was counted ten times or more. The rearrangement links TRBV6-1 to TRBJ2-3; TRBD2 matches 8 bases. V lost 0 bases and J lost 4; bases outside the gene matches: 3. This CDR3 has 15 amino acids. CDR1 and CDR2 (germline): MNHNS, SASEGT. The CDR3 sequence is CASSEAPAGADTQYF. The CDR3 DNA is TGTGCCAGCAGTGAAGCTCCAGCGGGAGCAGATACGCAGTATTTT.

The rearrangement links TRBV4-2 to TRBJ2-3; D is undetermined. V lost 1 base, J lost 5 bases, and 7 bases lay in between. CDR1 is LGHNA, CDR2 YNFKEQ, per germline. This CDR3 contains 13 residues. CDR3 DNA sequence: TGTGCCAGCAGCCAAGGAGTCCAAGATACGCAGTATTTT. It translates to CASSQGVQDTQYF.

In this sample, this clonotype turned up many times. CDR3 sequence: CASSFYTVRTGRNQPQHF. The CDR3 bases are TGTGCCAGCAGCTTTTACACAGTCCGGACAGGGAGAAATCAGCCCCAGCATTTT. V gene TRBV7-8 combines with J gene TRBJ1-5, with TRBD1 matching over 8 bases. V dropped 3 bases and J dropped 4; count of bases not matched to a gene: 14. The germline V gene encodes CDR1 SGHVS and CDR2 FQNEAQ. The CDR3 loop spans 18 amino acids.

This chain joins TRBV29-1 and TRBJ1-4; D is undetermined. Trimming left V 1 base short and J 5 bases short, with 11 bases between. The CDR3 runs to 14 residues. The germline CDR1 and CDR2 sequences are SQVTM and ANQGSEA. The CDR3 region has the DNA TGCAGCGTTGAAGCTCCCGGAAGCAATGAAAAACTGTTTTTT. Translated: CSVEAPGSNEKLFF.

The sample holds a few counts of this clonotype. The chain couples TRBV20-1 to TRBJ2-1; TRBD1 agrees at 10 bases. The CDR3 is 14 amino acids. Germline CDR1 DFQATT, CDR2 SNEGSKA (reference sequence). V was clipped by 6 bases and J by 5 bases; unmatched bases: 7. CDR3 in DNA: TGCAGTGCCCACAGACAGGGGGCTAACAATGAGCAGTTCTTC. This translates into CSAHRQGANNEQFF.

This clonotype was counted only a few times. The CDR3 DNA follows: TGTGCCATCAGTCTACAGGGCTACGAGCAGTACTTC. Translation: CAISLQGYEQYF. The chain uses TRBV10-3 and TRBJ2-7, with a tentative D call TRBD1 (6 bases). V lost 5 bases to trimming and J lost 3 bases, with 8 bases between them. From germline, CDR1 is ENHRY and CDR2 SYGVKD. This CDR3 has 12 residues.

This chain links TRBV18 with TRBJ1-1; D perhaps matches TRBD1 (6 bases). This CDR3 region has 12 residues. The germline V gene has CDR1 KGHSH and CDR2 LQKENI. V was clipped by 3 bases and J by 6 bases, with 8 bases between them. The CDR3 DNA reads TGTGCCAGCTCACCCGGACAGCCTGAAGCTTTCTTT. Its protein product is CASSPGQPEAFF. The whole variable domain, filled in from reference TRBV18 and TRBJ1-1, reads NAGVMQNPRHLVRRRGQEARLRCSPMKGHSHVYWYRQLPEEGLKFMVYLQKENIIDESGMPKERFSAEFPKEGPSILRIQQVVRGDSAAYFCASSPGQPEAFFGQGTRLTVV.

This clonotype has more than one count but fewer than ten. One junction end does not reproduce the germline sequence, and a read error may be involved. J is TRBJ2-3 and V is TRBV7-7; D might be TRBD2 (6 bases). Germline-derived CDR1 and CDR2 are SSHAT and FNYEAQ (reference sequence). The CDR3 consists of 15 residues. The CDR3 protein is CASSFSGLSTDTQYF. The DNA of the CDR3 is TGTGCTAGCAGCTTTAGCGGACTGAGCACAGATACGCAGTATTTT. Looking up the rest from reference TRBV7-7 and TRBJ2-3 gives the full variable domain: GAGVSQSPRYKVTKRGQDVTLRCDPISSHATLYWYQQALGQGPEFLTYFNYEAQPDKSGLPSDRFSAERPEGSISTLTIQRTEQRDSAMYRCASSFSGLSTDTQYFGPGTRLTVL.

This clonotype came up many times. Written as DNA, the CDR3 is TGTGCCAGCAGTGTTGAGGGGGGGGAGAATTCACCCCTCCACTTT. Protein sequence: CASSVEGGENSPLHF. V gene TRBV2 combines with J gene TRBJ1-6, with a possible D match to TRBD1 (6 bases). The ends were cut back, 4 bases at V and 7 bases at J, with 14 bases in the middle. Germline CDR1 SNHLY, CDR2 FYNNEI. The CDR3 consists of 15 residues. The whole variable domain, filled in from reference TRBV2 and TRBJ1-6, reads EPEVTQTPSHQVTQMGQEVILRCVPISNHLYFYWYRQILGQKVEFLVSFYNNEISEKSEIFDDQFSVERPDGSNFTLKIRSTKLEDSAMYFCASSVEGGENSPLHFGNGTRLTVT.

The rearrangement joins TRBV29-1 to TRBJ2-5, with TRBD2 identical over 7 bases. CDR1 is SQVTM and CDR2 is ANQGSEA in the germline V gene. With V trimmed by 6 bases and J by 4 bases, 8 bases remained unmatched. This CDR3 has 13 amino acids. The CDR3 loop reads CSVDTGTTETQYF. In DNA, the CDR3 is TGCAGCGTAGATACCGGGACTACAGAGACCCAGTACTTC.

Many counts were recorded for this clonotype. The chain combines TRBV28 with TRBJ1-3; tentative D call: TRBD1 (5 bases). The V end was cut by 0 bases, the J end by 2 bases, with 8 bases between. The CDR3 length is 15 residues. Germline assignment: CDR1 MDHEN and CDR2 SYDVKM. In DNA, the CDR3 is TGTGCCAGCAGTTTATGGGGGACCGCTGGAAACACCATATATTTT. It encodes CASSLWGTAGNTIYF. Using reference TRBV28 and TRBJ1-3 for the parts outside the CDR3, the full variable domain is DVKVTQSSRYLVKRTGEKVFLECVQDMDHENMFWYRQDPGLGLRLIYFSYDVKMKEKGDIPEGYSVSREKKERFSLILESASTNQTSMYLCASSLWGTAGNTIYFGEGSWLTVV.

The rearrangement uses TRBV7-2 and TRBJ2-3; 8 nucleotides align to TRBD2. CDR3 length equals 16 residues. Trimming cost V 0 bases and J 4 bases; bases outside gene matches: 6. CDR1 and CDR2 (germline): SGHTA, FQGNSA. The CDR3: CASSLAGGRISDTQYF. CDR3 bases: TGTGCCAGCAGCTTAGCGGGCGGGAGGATCTCAGATACGCAGTATTTT.

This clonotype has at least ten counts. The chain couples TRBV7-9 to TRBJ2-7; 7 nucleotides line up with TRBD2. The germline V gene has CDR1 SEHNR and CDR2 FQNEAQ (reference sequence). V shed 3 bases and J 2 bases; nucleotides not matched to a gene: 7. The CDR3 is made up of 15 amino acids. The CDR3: CASSFDAGATYEQYF. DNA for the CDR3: TGTGCCAGCAGCTTCGATGCGGGAGCTACCTACGAGCAGTACTTC.

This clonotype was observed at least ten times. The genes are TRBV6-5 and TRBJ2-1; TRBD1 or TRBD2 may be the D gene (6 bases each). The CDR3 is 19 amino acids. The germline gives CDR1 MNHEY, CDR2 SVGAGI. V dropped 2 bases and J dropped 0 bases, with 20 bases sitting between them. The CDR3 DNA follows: TGTGCCAGCAGTTACCTACCGGGGGCGATTGGGAGCTCCTACAATGAGCAGTTCTTC. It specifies CASSYLPGAIGSSYNEQFF.

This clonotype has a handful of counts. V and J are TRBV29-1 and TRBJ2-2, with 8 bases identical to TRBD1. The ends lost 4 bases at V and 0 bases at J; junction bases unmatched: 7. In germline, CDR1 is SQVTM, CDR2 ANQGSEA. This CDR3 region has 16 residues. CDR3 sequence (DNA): TGCAGCGTTGCATTACAGGGGGTGACGAACACCGGGGAGCTGTTTTTT. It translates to CSVALQGVTNTGELFF.

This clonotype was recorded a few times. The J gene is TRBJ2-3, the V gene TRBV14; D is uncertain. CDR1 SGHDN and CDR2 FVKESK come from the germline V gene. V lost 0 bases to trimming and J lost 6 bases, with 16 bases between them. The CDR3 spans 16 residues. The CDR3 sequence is CASSQDLGQPRDTQYF. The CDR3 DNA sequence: TGTGCCAGCAGCCAAGATCTCGGCCAGCCGAGGGATACGCAGTATTTT. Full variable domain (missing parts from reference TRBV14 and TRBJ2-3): EAGVTQFPSHSVIEKGQTVTLRCDPISGHDNLYWYRRVMGKEIKFLLHFVKESKQDESGMPNNRFLAERTGGTYSTLKVQPAELEDSGVYFCASSQDLGQPRDTQYFGPGTRLTVL.

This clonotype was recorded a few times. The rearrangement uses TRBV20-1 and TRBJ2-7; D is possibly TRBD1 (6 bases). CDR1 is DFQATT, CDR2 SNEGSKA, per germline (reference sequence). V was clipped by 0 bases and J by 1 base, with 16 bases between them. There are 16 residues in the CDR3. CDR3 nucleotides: TGCAGTGCTAGAGATCTACGGACAGCTAAGTCCTACGAGCAGTACTTC. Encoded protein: CSARDLRTAKSYEQYF.

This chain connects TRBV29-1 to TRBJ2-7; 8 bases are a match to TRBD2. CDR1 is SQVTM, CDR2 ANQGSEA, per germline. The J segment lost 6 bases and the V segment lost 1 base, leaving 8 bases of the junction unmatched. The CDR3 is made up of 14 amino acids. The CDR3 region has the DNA TGCAGCGTTGAAGGCCCCGGACTAGCTGGCGAGCAGTACTTC. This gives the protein CSVEGPGLAGEQYF.

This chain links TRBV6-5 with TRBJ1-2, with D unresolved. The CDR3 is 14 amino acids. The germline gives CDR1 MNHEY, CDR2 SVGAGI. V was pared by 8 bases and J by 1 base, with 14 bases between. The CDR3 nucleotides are TGTGCCAGCTCTACTGTGGGGAGTAACTATGGCTACACCTTC. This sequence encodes CASSTVGSNYGYTF.

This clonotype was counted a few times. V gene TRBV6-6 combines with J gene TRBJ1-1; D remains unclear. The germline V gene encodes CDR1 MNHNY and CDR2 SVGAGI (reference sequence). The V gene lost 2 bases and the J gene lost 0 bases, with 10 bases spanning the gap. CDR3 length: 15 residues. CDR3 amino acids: CASSYRASMNTEAFF. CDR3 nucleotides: TGTGCCAGCAGTTACCGGGCAAGCATGAACACTGAAGCTTTCTTT.

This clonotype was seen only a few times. CDR3 DNA sequence: TGTGCCAGCACTCTGGGGTACGAGCAGTACTTC. Encoded protein: CASTLGYEQYF. V and J are TRBV3-1 and TRBJ2-7; D remains ambiguous. CDR3 length: 11 residues. Between the trimmed V and J ends, which lost 7 bases and 4 bases, there was a span of 8 bases. Per germline, CDR1 LGHDT and CDR2 YNNKEL (reference sequence).

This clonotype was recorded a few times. The CDR3 DNA reads as TGTGCCAGCAGACCCCTCGGACTAGCGGGAAACATTCAGTACTTC. As protein: CASRPLGLAGNIQYF. This rearrangement joins TRBV2 to TRBJ2-4; 11 bases align to TRBD2. The V and J ends lost 6 bases and 6 bases, in that order; junction bases with no gene match: 7. The CDR3 loop spans 15 amino acids. Germline assignment: CDR1 SNHLY and CDR2 FYNNEI.

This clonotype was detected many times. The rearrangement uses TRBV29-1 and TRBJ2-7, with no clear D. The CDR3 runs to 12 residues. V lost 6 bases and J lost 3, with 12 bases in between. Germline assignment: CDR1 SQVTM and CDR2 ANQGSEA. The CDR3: CSVGRSYYEQYF. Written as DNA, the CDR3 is TGCAGCGTCGGAAGGTCCTACTACGAGCAGTACTTC.

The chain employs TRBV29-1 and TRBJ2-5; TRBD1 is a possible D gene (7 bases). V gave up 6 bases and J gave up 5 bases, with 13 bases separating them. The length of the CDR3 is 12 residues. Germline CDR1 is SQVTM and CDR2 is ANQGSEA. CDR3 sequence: CSVSGGGETQYF. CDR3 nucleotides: TGCAGCGTGTCCGGAGGGGGCGAGACCCAGTACTTC.

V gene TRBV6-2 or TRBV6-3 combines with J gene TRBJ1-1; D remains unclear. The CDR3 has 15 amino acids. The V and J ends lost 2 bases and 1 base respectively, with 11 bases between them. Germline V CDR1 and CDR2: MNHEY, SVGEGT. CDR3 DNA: TGTGCCAGCAGTTACACCAGGATCCAGAACACTGAAGCTTTCTTT. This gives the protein CASSYTRIQNTEAFF.